Each of the 16 T cell receptor beta chains below was sequenced from the same sample in a study of blood T cell repertoires in COVID-19. The protocol was immunoSEQ multiplex PCR, while the TCRdb copy is restricted to in-frame clones and leaves out a portion. The sample shows roughly 200,000 clones, 70% to 90% of them seen only once. The source material was PBMCs or T cells enriched from blood (not recorded which). The receptors were gathered from a young man who had recovered from COVID-19.

This clone appeared a single time. This chain joins TRBV7-2 and TRBJ1-6, with 9 bases that match TRBD1. V dropped 2 bases and J dropped 8; count of bases not matched to a gene: 1. This CDR3 spans 14 amino acids. CDR1 is SGHTA and CDR2 is FQGNSA in the germline V gene. CDR3 bases: TGTGCCAGCAGCTTACGACAGGGGGATTCACCCCTCCACTTT. It specifies CASSLRQGDSPLHF.

The chain is built from TRBV6-5 and TRBJ1-1, with D unclear. Trimming took off 7 bases at V and 3 bases at J, with 12 bases between the two ends. The V gene's germline CDR1 is MNHEY and CDR2 SVGAGI. The CDR3 spans 13 residues. The DNA for the CDR3 is TGTGCCAGCATCCGGACTTCGGACACTGAAGCTTTCTTT. Residues: CASIRTSDTEAFF.

The chain carries TRBV20-1 and TRBJ2-1; D gene ambiguous. Germline CDR1 DFQATT, CDR2 SNEGSKA (reference sequence). This CDR3 spans 14 amino acids. V lost 3 bases and J lost 3, with 12 bases in between. CDR3 residues: CSASNRNYYNEQFF. The CDR3 DNA sequence: TGCAGTGCTAGTAATCGGAACTACTACAATGAGCAGTTCTTC.

The chain combines TRBV27 with TRBJ2-4; possibly TRBD1 for D (5 bases). The V end was cut by 10 bases, the J end by 0 bases, with 19 bases between. Germline V gives CDR1 MNHEY, CDR2 SMNVEV (reference sequence). This CDR3 has 16 residues. The DNA for the CDR3 is TGTGCCACCTCCTCCTGGGGCTCTATAGCCAAAAACATTCAGTACTTC. Its translation is CATSSWGSIAKNIQYF.

V usage is TRBV2 and J usage is TRBJ2-3; 9 bases align to TRBD2. The CDR3 extends over 15 amino acids. J gave up 6 bases and V 3 bases, and 7 bases lay outside the gene matches. Germline-derived CDR1 and CDR2 are SNHLY and FYNNEI. The CDR3 nucleotides are TGTGCCAGCAGTGATGCAGCTAGCGGGACTGATACGCAGTATTTT. Translation: CASSDAASGTDTQYF.

The rearrangement uses TRBV6-2 or TRBV6-3 and TRBJ1-5; D uncertain. Trimming removed 4 bases from V and 4 bases from J, with 8 bases in between. CDR1 MNHEY and CDR2 SVGEGT come from the germline V gene. The CDR3 contains 13 residues. The CDR3 loop is CASSSTVNQPQHF. CDR3 sequence (DNA): TGTGCCAGCAGTTCCACAGTGAATCAGCCCCAGCATTTT.

The rearrangement links TRBV20-1 to TRBJ1-2; D gene uncertain. Trimming pared 6 bases from V and 8 bases from J, leaving 13 bases between. Germline CDR1 and CDR2: DFQATT and SNEGSKA (reference sequence). The CDR3 is 11 residues long. The CDR3 coding sequence is TGCAGTGCCCATCGGGTAGAGGGCTACACCTTC. Translation gives CSAHRVEGYTF.

The J gene is TRBJ1-1, the V gene TRBV30; possibly TRBD1 for D (5 bases). This CDR3 region has 12 residues. The germline V gene has CDR1 GTSNPN and CDR2 SVGIG (reference sequence). The V end lost 3 bases, the J end lost 1 base, and 6 bases lay between the germline ends. CDR3 in amino acids: CAWRGPNTEAFF. CDR3 nucleotide sequence: TGTGCCTGGAGGGGGCCGAACACTGAAGCTTTCTTT.

This rearrangement joins TRBV7-2 to TRBJ2-1; 12 bases are a match to TRBD2. Germline lookup yields CDR1 SGHTA and CDR2 FQGNSA. With 4 bases clipped from V and 14 bases from J, the junction kept 6 bases outside the gene matches. This CDR3 is 13 amino acids long. CDR3 in DNA: TGTGCCAGCAGCTCAAGACTAGCGGGAGACAAGTTCTTC. It yields the protein CASSSRLAGDKFF.

This chain connects TRBV2 to TRBJ2-6; D perhaps matches TRBD1 (5 bases). V lost 3 bases to trimming and J lost 4 bases, with 10 bases between them. Germline V gene lookup returns CDR1 SNHLY and CDR2 FYNNEI. This CDR3 has 15 residues. The CDR3 DNA follows: TGTGCCAGCAGTGATGACAGACCCGGGGCCAACGTCCTGACTTTC. This encodes CASSDDRPGANVLTF.

This clone was seen just once. The chain joins TRBV10-2 to TRBJ2-1, with 9 bases fitting TRBD2. CDR3 length: 15 residues. The V gene's germline CDR1 is WSHSY and CDR2 SAAADI. Germline trimming cut 3 bases from V and 6 bases from J; bases unmatched to any gene: 6. CDR3 residues: CASSERLAVFNEQFF. The CDR3 region has the DNA TGCGCCAGCAGTGAAAGACTAGCGGTCTTCAATGAGCAGTTCTTC.

The chain joins TRBV6-1 to TRBJ2-3, with 9 bases matching TRBD1. Trimming cost V 1 base and J 3 bases; bases outside gene matches: 2. CDR1 is MNHNS and CDR2 is SASEGT in the germline V gene. This CDR3 region has 15 residues. The CDR3 loop reads CASSEDRGLTDTQYF. For the CDR3, the DNA is TGTGCCAGCAGTGAAGACAGGGGGCTTACAGATACGCAGTATTTT.

The V and J genes are TRBV19 and TRBJ1-1, with 10 bases identical to TRBD1. The CDR3 runs to 15 residues. With V trimmed by 3 bases and J by 5 bases, 6 bases remained unmatched. Germline CDR1 LNHDA, CDR2 SQIVND (reference sequence). The CDR3 sequence: CASSMGTGEKTEAFF. The DNA of the CDR3 is TGTGCCAGTAGTATGGGGACAGGGGAGAAAACTGAAGCTTTCTTT.

CDR3 residues: CATSRPGVYGYTF. CDR3 DNA sequence: TGTGCCACCAGCAGACCAGGCGTCTATGGCTACACCTTC. The rearrangement uses TRBV15 and TRBJ1-2; D remains unclear. The length of the CDR3 is 13 residues. V lost 2 bases and J lost 4, with 8 bases in between. Germline V gene data show CDR1 as LNHNV and CDR2 as YYDKDF (reference sequence).

This clone turned up a few times. V usage is TRBV6-2 or TRBV6-3 and J usage is TRBJ1-2, with 9 bases aligning to TRBD1. The trim removed 5 bases at V and 4 bases at J, leaving 11 bases unmatched. Germline V gene lookup returns CDR1 MNHEY and CDR2 SVGEGT. The CDR3 extends over 16 amino acids. CDR3 nucleotide sequence: TGTGCCAGCAGTACCCCGATCGGACAGGGGCGCTATGGCTACACCTTC. It yields the protein CASSTPIGQGRYGYTF.

This clone has a single count. This chain connects TRBV29-1 to TRBJ2-5; tentatively, D is TRBD1 (6 bases). V was clipped by 6 bases and J by 4 bases, with 12 bases between them. The length of the CDR3 is 12 residues. Germline V gene lookup returns CDR1 SQVTM and CDR2 ANQGSEA. CDR3 loop: CSVAGVGETQYF. The CDR3 region has the DNA TGCAGCGTCGCAGGGGTGGGAGAGACCCAGTACTTC.